The next 26 T cell receptor beta chains were all read from a single sample in a study of OX40 agonist ivuxolimab in advanced cancers. Clones were read by immunoSEQ multiplex PCR, and TCRdb kept only the in-frame ones, dropping some. Among approximately 80,000 clones listed, around 90% were seen once. Sequencing was performed on CD4+ or CD8+ T cells sorted from blood, taken in a trial of the OX40 agonist ivuxolimab. These receptors were taken from an adult with an advanced solid tumor such as melanoma, head and neck, liver or kidney cancer.

The gene calls are TRBV5-4 and TRBJ2-5, with D possibly being TRBD1 (6 bases). CDR1 is SGHNT and CDR2 is YYREEE in the germline V gene (reference sequence). The CDR3 totals 17 residues. V lost 3 bases and J 5 bases, leaving 23 bases between the germline ends. For the CDR3, the DNA is TGTGCCAGCAGCTCTGGGGGCCGGGGTGGTGATTTGGAGACCCAGTACTTC. This gives the protein CASSSGGRGGDLETQYF.

This chain joins TRBV27 and TRBJ2-1; D possibly uses TRBD1 or TRBD2 (5 bases each). This CDR3 is built from 13 residues. CDR1 is MNHEY and CDR2 is SMNVEV in the germline V gene (reference sequence). Trimming left V 11 bases short and J 15 bases short, with 26 bases between. The DNA for the CDR3 is TGTGCCTCCAAATCCCCCTCTCCGGGGCCTCCGTTCTTC. It encodes CASKSPSPGPPFF.

This clone was observed a handful of times. The rearrangement joins TRBV11-2 to TRBJ1-3; D remains ambiguous. The CDR3 sequence is 15 residues long. Germline CDR1 SGHAT, CDR2 FQNNGV. The germline V and J ends were trimmed by 1 base and 1 base, with 8 bases remaining between them. CDR3 coding DNA: TGTGCCAGCAGCTTAGCCGCCCAGTCTGGAAACACCATATATTTT. It is translated as CASSLAAQSGNTIYF.

This rearrangement joins TRBV7-2 to TRBJ2-1; 8 nucleotides match TRBD2. The trim removed 8 bases at V and 5 bases at J, leaving 11 bases unmatched. Per the germline V gene, CDR1 is SGHTA and CDR2 is FQGNSA. The CDR3 consists of 15 residues. CDR3 nucleotides: TGTGCCAGCTCGTTGGCGGGAGGTTATCACAATGAGCAGTTCTTC. Its translation is CASSLAGGYHNEQFF. The variable domain in full, completed from reference TRBV7-2 and TRBJ2-1, reads GAGVSQSPSNKVTEKGKDVELRCDPISGHTALYWYRQSLGQGLEFLIYFQGNSAPDKSGLPSDRFSAERTGGSVSTLTIQRTQQEDSAVYLCASSLAGGYHNEQFFGPGTRLTVL.

V gene TRBV9 combines with J gene TRBJ2-3; 7 bases match TRBD1. The CDR3 sequence is 18 residues long. J lost 1 base, V lost 4 bases, and 15 bases had no gene match. Germline CDR1 reads SGDLS; CDR2 reads YYNGEE. The CDR3: CASSKRAPGGTGTDTQYF. Written as DNA, the CDR3 is TGTGCCAGCAGCAAACGGGCCCCAGGGGGTACAGGCACAGATACGCAGTATTTT.

The chain couples TRBV2 to TRBJ2-7, with TRBD2 identical over 8 bases. Germline trimming cut 7 bases from V and 0 bases from J; bases unmatched to any gene: 11. CDR1 and CDR2 (germline): SNHLY, FYNNEI. The CDR3 runs 16 residues. The DNA of the CDR3 is TGTGCCAGCACGCTCGATCGGGCGGGAGGCTCCTACGAGCAGTACTTC. Its translation: CASTLDRAGGSYEQYF.

The chain employs TRBV21-1 and TRBJ2-7; the table calls TRBD2, which could not be checked here. TRBV21-1 corresponds to a pseudogene. The length of the CDR3 is 13 residues. CDR3 protein: CARYRAGSYEQYF. The CDR3 nucleotides read TGTGCCAGGTACAGAGCGGGGTCCTACGAGCAGTACTTC.

The chain's CDR3 is CASSPSGGTLAKNIQYF. The CDR3 DNA follows: TGTGCCAGCAGCCCGTCCGGGGGAACCCTAGCCAAAAACATTCAGTACTTC. The V and J genes are TRBV5-4 and TRBJ2-4, with a possible D match to TRBD2 (6 bases). Looked up from germline, CDR1 is SGHNT and CDR2 is YYREEE (reference sequence). V lost 4 bases to trimming and J lost 0 bases, with 17 bases between them. CDR3 size: 17 residues. Looking up the rest from reference TRBV5-4 and TRBJ2-4 gives the full variable domain: ETGVTQSPTHLIKTRGQQVTLRCSSQSGHNTVSWYQQALGQGPQFIFQYYREEENGRGNFPPRFSGLQFPNYSSELNVNALELDDSALYLCASSPSGGTLAKNIQYFGAGTRLSVL.

The CDR3 sequence is CASRSDGSSYEQYF. DNA for the CDR3: TGTGCCAGCAGGTCGGACGGGAGCTCCTACGAGCAGTACTTC. The chain couples TRBV2 to TRBJ2-7; D perhaps matches TRBD2 (6 bases). The CDR3 sequence is 14 residues long. CDR1 and CDR2 from the germline V gene are SNHLY and FYNNEI. The V end was cut by 6 bases, the J end by 0 bases, with 12 bases between.

This chain links TRBV12-5 with TRBJ2-2, with D uncertain. Looked up from germline, CDR1 is LGHNT and CDR2 is FRNRAP. V was clipped by 3 bases and J by 1 base, with 3 bases between them. This CDR3 spans 13 amino acids. The DNA of the CDR3 is TGTGCTAGTGGTTTCCAGAACACCGGGGAGCTGTTTTTT. Translation gives CASGFQNTGELFF.

The chain links TRBV16 to TRBJ1-2; TRBD1 matches at 9 bases. Germline trimming cut 3 bases from V and 2 bases from J; bases unmatched to any gene: 4. CDR1 KGHSY and CDR2 FQNENV come from the germline V gene. The CDR3 covers 15 residues. This CDR3 reads CASSQNRGRNYGYTF. For the CDR3, the DNA is TGTGCCAGCAGCCAGAACAGGGGGCGGAACTATGGCTACACCTTC. The whole variable domain, remainder taken from reference TRBV16 and TRBJ1-2, is GEEVAQTPKHLVRGEGQKAKLYCAPIKGHSYVFWYQQVLKNEFKFLISFQNENVFDETGMPKERFSAKCLPNSPCSLEIQATKLEDSAVYFCASSQNRGRNYGYTFGSGTRLTVV.

This clone was counted once. V usage is TRBV5-1 and J usage is TRBJ1-1, with D unclear. With 1 base removed from V and 1 base from J, the gap between germline ends came to 8 bases. The germline gives CDR1 SGHRS, CDR2 YFSETQ. The CDR3 loop spans 14 amino acids. The CDR3 DNA reads as TGCGCCAGCAGCTTGTCGGCCCAGAACACTGAAGCTTTCTTT. This codes for CASSLSAQNTEAFF. The full variable domain, rest sourced from reference TRBV5-1 and TRBJ1-1, is KAGVTQTPRYLIKTRGQQVTLSCSPISGHRSVSWYQQTPGQGLQFLFEYFSETQRNKGNFPGRFSGRQFSNSRSEMNVSTLELGDSALYLCASSLSAQNTEAFFGQGTRLTVV.

The rearrangement uses TRBV28 and TRBJ2-7; TRBD1 or TRBD2 may be the D gene (5 bases each). Trimming pared 6 bases from V and 0 bases from J, leaving 15 bases between. The CDR3 spans 15 residues. From germline, CDR1 is MDHEN and CDR2 SYDVKM. The CDR3 coding sequence is TGTGCCAGCAGGTCGTCTCCGAGGGGCTCCTACGAGCAGTACTTC. Residues: CASRSSPRGSYEQYF.

This rearrangement joins TRBV18 to TRBJ1-1, with 7 bases aligning to TRBD1. This CDR3 is built from 14 residues. Germline values: CDR1 KGHSH, CDR2 LQKENI. Germline trimming cut 3 bases from V and 2 bases from J; bases unmatched to any gene: 3. CDR3 in DNA: TGTGCCAGCTCACCCGGGACAGCAAACACTGAAGCTTTCTTT. Translating it yields CASSPGTANTEAFF.

The V and J genes are TRBV30 and TRBJ1-2; weak D call: TRBD1 (5 bases). Trimming pared 1 base from V and 7 bases from J, leaving 13 bases between. Looked up from germline, CDR1 is GTSNPN and CDR2 is SVGIG (reference sequence). This CDR3 comprises 13 residues. The CDR3 loop is CAWSGQGGSGYTF. The DNA of the CDR3 is TGTGCCTGGAGTGGTCAGGGCGGGAGTGGCTACACCTTC.

The chain links TRBV4-1 to TRBJ2-3, with a possible D match to TRBD1 (6 bases). This CDR3 is 14 amino acids long. In germline, CDR1 is MGHRA, CDR2 YSYEKL. V lost 3 bases and J 5 bases, leaving 12 bases between the germline ends. Here the CDR3 reads CASSQRDTVDTQYF. The CDR3 nucleotides are TGCGCCAGCAGCCAGAGGGACACCGTAGATACGCAGTATTTT.

The chain has TRBV5-1 and TRBJ2-7; 8 nucleotides line up with TRBD1. V shed 2 bases and J 5 bases; nucleotides not matched to a gene: 6. CDR1 is SGHRS and CDR2 is YFSETQ in the germline V gene. The CDR3 sequence is 14 residues long. The CDR3 here is CASSLGQGAHEQYF. CDR3 bases: TGCGCCAGCAGCTTAGGGCAGGGGGCACACGAGCAGTACTTC.

The V call is TRBV5-1, the J call TRBJ2-3; 10 nucleotides align to TRBD1. Germline V lookup: CDR1 SGHRS, CDR2 YFSETQ. V shed 4 bases and J 6 bases; nucleotides not matched to a gene: 11. This CDR3 is built from 16 residues. The CDR3 DNA reads as TGCGCCAGCAGCCCGAGGACAGGGGGAGTGCCGGATACGCAGTATTTT. It is translated as CASSPRTGGVPDTQYF.

The V call is TRBV30, the J call TRBJ2-5; D unclear. Germline V gene lookup returns CDR1 GTSNPN and CDR2 SVGIG (reference sequence). The germline V and J ends were trimmed by 2 bases and 4 bases, with 8 bases remaining between them. The CDR3 runs to 12 residues. The CDR3 spells CAWSQGRETQYF. Written as DNA, the CDR3 is TGTGCCTGGAGTCAAGGAAGAGAGACCCAGTACTTC.

The chain joins TRBV6-1 to TRBJ2-1; D gene uncertain. Germline lookup yields CDR1 MNHNS and CDR2 SASEGT. Trimming removed 0 bases from V and 9 bases from J, with 12 bases in between. The CDR3 loop spans 14 amino acids. The CDR3 region is CASSEAPGRREQFF. In DNA, the CDR3 is TGTGCCAGCAGTGAAGCCCCCGGCCGACGTGAGCAGTTCTTC.

The chain joins TRBV9 to TRBJ2-3; D tentatively reads TRBD1 or TRBD2 (5 bases each). CDR1 is SGDLS, CDR2 YYNGEE, per germline. V was pared by 4 bases and J by 6 bases, with 12 bases between. The CDR3 totals 13 residues. As DNA, the CDR3 is TGTGCCAGCAGCTCGGGACCAATTGATACGCAGTATTTT. Translating it yields CASSSGPIDTQYF. Full variable domain (outside the CDR3, taken from reference TRBV9 and TRBJ2-3): DSGVTQTPKHLITATGQRVTLRCSPRSGDLSVYWYQQSLDQGLQFLIQYYNGEERAKGNILERFSAQQFPDLHSELNLSSLELGDSALYFCASSSGPIDTQYFGPGTRLTVL.

This chain links TRBV15 with TRBJ1-4; 8 bases line up with TRBD1. V dropped 1 base and J dropped 5; count of bases not matched to a gene: 6. Germline V gene data show CDR1 as LNHNV and CDR2 as YYDKDF (reference sequence). The CDR3 has 16 residues. CDR3: CATSRGDRGRNEKLFF. Here the CDR3 DNA reads TGTGCCACCAGCAGAGGCGACAGGGGAAGGAATGAAAAACTGTTTTTT. Full variable domain (outside the CDR3, taken from reference TRBV15 and TRBJ1-4): DAMVIQNPRYQVTQFGKPVTLSCSQTLNHNVMYWYQQKSSQAPKLLFHYYDKDFNNEADTPDNFQSRRPNTSFCFLDIRSPGLGDTAMYLCATSRGDRGRNEKLFFGSGTQLSVL.

The chain has TRBV7-3 and TRBJ2-3; a weak D match, TRBD1 (6 bases). Looked up from germline, CDR1 is SGHTA and CDR2 is FQGTGA. Trimming stripped 5 bases from V and 2 bases from J, with 8 bases between. This CDR3 has 13 residues. The CDR3 nucleotides read TGTGCCAGCAGCGGACAGCACACAGATACGCAGTATTTT. This encodes CASSGQHTDTQYF.

V and J are TRBV11-2 and TRBJ1-3, with 8 bases that match TRBD1. The ends lost 0 bases at V and 6 bases at J; junction bases unmatched: 10. Germline V CDR1 and CDR2: SGHAT, FQNNGV. This CDR3 has 17 amino acids. CDR3 DNA sequence: TGTGCCAGCAGCTTAGACCAGACAGGGGTGAAGGAAAACACCATATATTTT. It is translated as CASSLDQTGVKENTIYF.

V usage is TRBV30 and J usage is TRBJ1-4, with D perhaps TRBD1 (5 bases). The CDR3 length is 12 residues. Germline V gene lookup returns CDR1 GTSNPN and CDR2 SVGIG (reference sequence). Trimming removed 0 bases from V and 8 bases from J, with 7 bases in between. DNA of the CDR3: TGTGCCTGGAGTGTACGGGGGGAAAAACTGTTTTTT. It specifies CAWSVRGEKLFF.

V and J are TRBV7-3 and TRBJ2-7, with 8 bases identical to TRBD1. The CDR3 contains 18 residues. Germline assignment: CDR1 SGHTA and CDR2 FQGTGA. J lost 2 bases, V lost 5 bases, and 17 bases had no gene match. The CDR3 sequence is CASSPSGTGMLIPYEQYF. CDR3 bases: TGTGCCAGCAGCCCATCCGGGACAGGAATGCTAATCCCCTACGAGCAGTACTTC.